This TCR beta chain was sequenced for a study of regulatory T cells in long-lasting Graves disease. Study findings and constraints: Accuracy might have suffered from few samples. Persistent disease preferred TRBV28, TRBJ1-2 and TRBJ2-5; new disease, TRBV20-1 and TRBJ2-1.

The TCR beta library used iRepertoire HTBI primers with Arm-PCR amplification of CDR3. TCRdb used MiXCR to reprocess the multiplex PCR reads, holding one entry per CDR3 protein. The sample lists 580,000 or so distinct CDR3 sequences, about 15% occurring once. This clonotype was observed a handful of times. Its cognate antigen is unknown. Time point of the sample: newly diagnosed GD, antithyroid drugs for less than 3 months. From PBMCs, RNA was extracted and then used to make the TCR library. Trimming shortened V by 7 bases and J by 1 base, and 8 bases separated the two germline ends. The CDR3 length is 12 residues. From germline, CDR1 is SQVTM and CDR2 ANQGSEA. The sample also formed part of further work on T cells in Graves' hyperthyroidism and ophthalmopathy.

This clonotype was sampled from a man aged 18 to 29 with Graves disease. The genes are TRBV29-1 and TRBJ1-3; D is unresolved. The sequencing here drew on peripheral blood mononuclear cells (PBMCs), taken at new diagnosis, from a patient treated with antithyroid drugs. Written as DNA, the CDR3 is TGCAGCGCTCTACTATCTGGAAACACCATATATTTT. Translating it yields CSALLSGNTIYF.